This T cell receptor (beta chain) was observed in a study of blood T cell repertoires in COVID-19. This CDR3 spans 15 amino acids. Losses at the gene ends were 0 bases for V and 7 bases for J; bases not matched to a gene: 9. Germline V lookup: CDR1 GTSNPN, CDR2 SVGIG (reference sequence). Sequencing was performed with immunoSEQ multiplex PCR; in TCRdb, only in-frame clones are kept and a portion is missing. The table has roughly 58,000 clones, roughly 84% seen once. Sequenced: peripheral blood. The receptor comes from a man aged 65-85 years with active COVID-19. The J gene is TRBJ2-1, the V gene TRBV30, with TRBD1 identical over 7 bases. In DNA form, the CDR3 reads TGTGCCTGGAGTGTCGGACAGGCGGTCTTTAATGAGCAGTTCTTC. Amino acid sequence: CAWSVGQAVFNEQFF.